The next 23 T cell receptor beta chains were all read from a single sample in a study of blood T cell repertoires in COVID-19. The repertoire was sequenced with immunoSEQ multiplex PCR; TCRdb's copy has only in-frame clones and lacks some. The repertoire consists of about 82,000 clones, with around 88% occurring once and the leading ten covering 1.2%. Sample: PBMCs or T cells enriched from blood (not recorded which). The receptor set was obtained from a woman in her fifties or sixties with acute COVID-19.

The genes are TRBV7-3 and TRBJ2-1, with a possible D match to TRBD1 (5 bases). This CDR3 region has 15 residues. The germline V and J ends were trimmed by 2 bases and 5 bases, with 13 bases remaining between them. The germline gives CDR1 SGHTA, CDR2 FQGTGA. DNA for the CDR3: TGTGCCAGCAGCTTACTGGCAGGGCGCAACAATGAGCAGTTCTTC. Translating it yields CASSLLAGRNNEQFF.

The CDR3 sequence: CASSVANRASEKLFF. The CDR3 nucleotides read TGTGCCAGCAGCGTAGCTAACAGGGCTAGTGAAAAACTGTTTTTT. This chain uses TRBV9 with TRBJ1-4, with TRBD1 as a possible D gene (6 bases). The length of the CDR3 is 15 residues. Germline CDR1 reads SGDLS; CDR2 reads YYNGEE. Trimming shortened V by 0 bases and J by 7 bases, and 13 bases separated the two germline ends.

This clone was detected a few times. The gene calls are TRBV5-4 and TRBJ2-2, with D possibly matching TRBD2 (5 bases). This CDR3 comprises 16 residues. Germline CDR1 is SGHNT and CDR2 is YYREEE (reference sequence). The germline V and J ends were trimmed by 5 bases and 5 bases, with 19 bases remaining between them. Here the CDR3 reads CASSPRGTSGTGELFF. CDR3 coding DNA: TGTGCCAGCAGTCCCCGGGGAACGTCGGGGACCGGGGAGCTGTTTTTT.

The CDR3 protein is CASSLGDTSPLHF. The CDR3 nucleotides are TGTGCCAGCAGTTTAGGGGACACCTCACCCCTCCACTTT. This sequence joins TRBV12-3 or TRBV12-4 and TRBJ1-6; D is possibly TRBD1 (6 bases). The CDR3 loop spans 13 amino acids. Between the trimmed V and J ends, which lost 1 base and 10 bases, there was a span of 8 bases.

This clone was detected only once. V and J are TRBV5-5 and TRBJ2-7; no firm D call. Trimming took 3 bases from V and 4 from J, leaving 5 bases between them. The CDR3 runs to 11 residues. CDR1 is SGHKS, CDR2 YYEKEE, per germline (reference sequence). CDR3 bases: TGTGCCAGCAGCTCAGCGTACGAGCAGTACTTC. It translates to CASSSAYEQYF.

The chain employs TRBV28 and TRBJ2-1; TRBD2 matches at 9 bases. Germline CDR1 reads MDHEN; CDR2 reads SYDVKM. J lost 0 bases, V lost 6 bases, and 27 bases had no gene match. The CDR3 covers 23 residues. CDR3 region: CASRHKGGAVAGVSIPSYNEQFF. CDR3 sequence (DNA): TGTGCCAGCAGACATAAAGGGGGCGCCGTAGCGGGAGTCTCGATACCCTCCTACAATGAGCAGTTCTTC.

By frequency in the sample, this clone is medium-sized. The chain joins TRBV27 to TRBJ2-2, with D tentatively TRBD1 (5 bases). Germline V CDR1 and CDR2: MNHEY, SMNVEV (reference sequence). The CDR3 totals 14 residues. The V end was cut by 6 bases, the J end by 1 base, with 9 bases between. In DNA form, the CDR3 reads TGTGCCAGCAGCCCGACAGTGAACACCGGGGAGCTGTTTTTT. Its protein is CASSPTVNTGELFF.

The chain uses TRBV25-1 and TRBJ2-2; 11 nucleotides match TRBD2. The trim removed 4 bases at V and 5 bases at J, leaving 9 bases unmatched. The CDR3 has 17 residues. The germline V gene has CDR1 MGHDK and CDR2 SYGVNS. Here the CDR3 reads CASSGVAGGLFTGELFF. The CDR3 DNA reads TGTGCCAGCAGTGGGGTAGCGGGAGGGCTGTTTACCGGGGAGCTGTTTTTT.

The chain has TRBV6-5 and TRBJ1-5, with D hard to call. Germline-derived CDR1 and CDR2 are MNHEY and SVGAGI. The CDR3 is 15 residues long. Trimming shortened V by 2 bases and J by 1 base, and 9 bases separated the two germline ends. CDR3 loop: CASSYAAGSNQPQHF. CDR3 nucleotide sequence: TGTGCCAGCAGTTACGCGGCGGGCAGCAATCAGCCCCAGCATTTT.

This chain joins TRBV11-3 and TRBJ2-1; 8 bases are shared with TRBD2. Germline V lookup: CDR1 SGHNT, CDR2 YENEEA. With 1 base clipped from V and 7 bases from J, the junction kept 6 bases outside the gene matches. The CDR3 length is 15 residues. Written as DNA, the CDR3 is TGTGCCAGCAGCTTAGCGGGAGGGCCCTCGAATGAGCAGTTCTTC. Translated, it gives CASSLAGGPSNEQFF.

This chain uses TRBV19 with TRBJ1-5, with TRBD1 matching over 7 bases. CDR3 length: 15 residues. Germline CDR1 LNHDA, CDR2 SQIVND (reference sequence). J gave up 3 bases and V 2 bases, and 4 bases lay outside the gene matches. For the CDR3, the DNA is TGTGCCAGTAGTATATACAGGGGAGACAATCAGCCCCAGCATTTT. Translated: CASSIYRGDNQPQHF.

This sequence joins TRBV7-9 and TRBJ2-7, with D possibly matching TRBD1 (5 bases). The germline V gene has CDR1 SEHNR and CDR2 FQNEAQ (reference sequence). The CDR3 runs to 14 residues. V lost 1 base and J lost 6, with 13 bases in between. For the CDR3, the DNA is TGTGCCAGCAGCTTAGAGGGGTTCTGGGGCGAGCAGTACTTC. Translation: CASSLEGFWGEQYF.

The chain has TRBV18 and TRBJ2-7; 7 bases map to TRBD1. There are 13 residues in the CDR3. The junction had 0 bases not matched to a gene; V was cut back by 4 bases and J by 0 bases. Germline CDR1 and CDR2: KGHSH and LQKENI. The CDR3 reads CASSRDSSYEQYF. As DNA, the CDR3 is TGTGCCAGCTCACGGGACAGCTCCTACGAGCAGTACTTC.

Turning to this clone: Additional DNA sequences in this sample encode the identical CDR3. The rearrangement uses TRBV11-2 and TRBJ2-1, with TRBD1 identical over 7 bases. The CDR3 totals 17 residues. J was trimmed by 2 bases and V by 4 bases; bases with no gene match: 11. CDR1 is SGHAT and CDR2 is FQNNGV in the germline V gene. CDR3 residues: CASSSARDSDTYNEQFF. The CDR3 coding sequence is TGTGCCAGCAGCTCCGCCCGGGACAGTGACACCTACAATGAGCAGTTCTTC. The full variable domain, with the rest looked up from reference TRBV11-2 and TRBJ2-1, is EAGVAQSPRYKIIEKRQSVAFWCNPISGHATLYWYQQILGQGPKLLIQFQNNGVVDDSQLPKDRFSAERLKGVDSTLKIQPAKLEDSAVYLCASSSARDSDTYNEQFFGPGTRLTVL.

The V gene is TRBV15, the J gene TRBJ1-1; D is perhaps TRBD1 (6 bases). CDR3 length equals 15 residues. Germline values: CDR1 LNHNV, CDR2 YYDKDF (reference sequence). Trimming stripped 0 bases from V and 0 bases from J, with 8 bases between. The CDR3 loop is CATSREPGVNTEAFF. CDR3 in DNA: TGTGCCACCAGCAGAGAGCCAGGGGTGAACACTGAAGCTTTCTTT.

CDR3 sequence (DNA): TGTGCCAGCAGGTGGGAGGGAACGGTCTATGGCTACACCTTC. It codes for CASRWEGTVYGYTF. J is TRBJ1-2 and V is TRBV6-5; no reliable D call. The CDR3 consists of 14 residues. The germline V and J ends were trimmed by 6 bases and 4 bases, with 15 bases remaining between them. Germline V gene data show CDR1 as MNHEY and CDR2 as SVGAGI.

CDR3 sequence (DNA): TGTGCCAGCAGCTTAGACAAGCGGGGGAACACCGGGGAGCTGTTTTTT. Translated, it gives CASSLDKRGNTGELFF. The chain is built from TRBV7-9 and TRBJ2-2; 7 bases map to TRBD2. V lost 1 base, J lost 1 base, and 3 bases stayed unmatched. CDR3 size: 16 residues. Per germline, CDR1 SEHNR and CDR2 FQNEAQ (reference sequence).

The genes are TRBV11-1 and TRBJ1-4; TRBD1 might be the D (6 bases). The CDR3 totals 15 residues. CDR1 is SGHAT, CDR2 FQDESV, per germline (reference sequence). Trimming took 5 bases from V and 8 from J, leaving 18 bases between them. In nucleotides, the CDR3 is TGTGCCAGCAGCCTCAACCCGGGACAAGACGAAAAACTGTTTTTT. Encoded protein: CASSLNPGQDEKLFF.

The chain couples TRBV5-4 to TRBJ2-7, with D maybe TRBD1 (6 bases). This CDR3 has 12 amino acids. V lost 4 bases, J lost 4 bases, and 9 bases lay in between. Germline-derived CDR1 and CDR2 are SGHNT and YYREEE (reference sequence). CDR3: CASSLQGYEQYF. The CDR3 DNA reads TGTGCCAGCAGCCTACAGGGATACGAGCAGTACTTC.

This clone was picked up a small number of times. CDR3 protein: CASSQSPSGSFHGEQFF. CDR3 nucleotides: TGCGCCAGCAGCCAAAGCCCCAGCGGGAGCTTCCACGGTGAGCAGTTCTTC. This chain uses TRBV4-1 with TRBJ2-1; 8 bases agree with TRBD2. The germline V gene encodes CDR1 MGHRA and CDR2 YSYEKL. The J segment lost 9 bases and the V segment lost 2 bases, leaving 15 bases of the junction unmatched. The CDR3 has 17 amino acids.

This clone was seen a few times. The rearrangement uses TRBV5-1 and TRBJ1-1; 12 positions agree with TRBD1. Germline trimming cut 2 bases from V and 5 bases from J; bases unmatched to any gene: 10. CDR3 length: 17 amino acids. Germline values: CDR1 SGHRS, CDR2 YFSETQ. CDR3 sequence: CASSLLGTGGEGTEAFF. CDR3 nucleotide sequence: TGCGCCAGCAGCTTACTAGGGACAGGGGGCGAGGGAACTGAAGCTTTCTTT.

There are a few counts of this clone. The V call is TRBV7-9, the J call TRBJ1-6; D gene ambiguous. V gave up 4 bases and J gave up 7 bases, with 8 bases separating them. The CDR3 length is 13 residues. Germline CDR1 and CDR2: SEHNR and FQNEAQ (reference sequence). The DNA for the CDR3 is TGTGCCAGCAGCTCATCCCAGAATTCACCCCTCCACTTT. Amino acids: CASSSSQNSPLHF.

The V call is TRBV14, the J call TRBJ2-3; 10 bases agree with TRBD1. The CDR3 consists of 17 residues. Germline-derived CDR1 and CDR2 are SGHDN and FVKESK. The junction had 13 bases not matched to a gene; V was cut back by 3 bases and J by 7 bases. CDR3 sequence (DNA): TGTGCCAGCAGCCACTCCGGACAGGGGGTGTCCAGGTATACGCAGTATTTT. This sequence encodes CASSHSGQGVSRYTQYF. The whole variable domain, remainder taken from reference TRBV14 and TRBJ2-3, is EAGVTQFPSHSVIEKGQTVTLRCDPISGHDNLYWYRRVMGKEIKFLLHFVKESKQDESGMPNNRFLAERTGGTYSTLKVQPAELEDSGVYFCASSHSGQGVSRYTQYFGPGTRLTVL.